The entry below gives a single T cell receptor (beta chain) sequence along with its context. Germline lookup yields CDR1 PRHDT and CDR2 FYEKMQ (reference sequence). The CDR3 contains 17 residues. The ends were cut back, 5 bases at V and 0 bases at J, with 17 bases in the middle. This sample was included in a study of blood T cell repertoires in COVID-19. Repertoires were generated with immunoSEQ multiplex PCR, while TCRdb's copy carries only in-frame clones and drops some. The top ten hold more than 9% of the sample, which has about 310,000 clones, roughly 86% seen once. The rearrangement joins TRBV13 to TRBJ1-3; D may be TRBD1 (6 bases). Specimen: PBMCs or T cells enriched from blood (not recorded which). This receptor was taken from a woman under 40 who had recovered from COVID-19. The CDR3 DNA sequence: TGTGCCAGCAGCCATTCGGTTGACAGGACCTCTGGAAACACCATATATTTT. Amino acid sequence: CASSHSVDRTSGNTIYF. Variable domain in full (rest from reference TRBV13 and TRBJ1-3): AAGVIQSPRHLIKEKRETATLKCYPIPRHDTVYWYQQGPGQDPQFLISFYEKMQSDKGSIPDRFSAQQFSDYHSELNMSSLELGDSALYFCASSHSVDRTSGNTIYFGEGSWLTVV.